Listed here are 8 T cell receptor beta chains from one sample, sequenced in a study of blood T cell repertoires in COVID-19. Sequencing used immunoSEQ multiplex PCR; TCRdb keeps in-frame clones, though not all of them. The table lists approximately 27,000 clones, about four fifths of them singletons, with more than 60% in the top ten. Sequencing was done on a sample of peripheral blood. These receptors were obtained from a man aged 65-85 years with acute or convalescent COVID-19.

The gene calls are TRBV4-1 and TRBJ1-1; D is undetermined. Germline CDR1 and CDR2: MGHRA and YSYEKL. V lost 0 bases to trimming and J lost 3 bases, with 8 bases between them. This CDR3 is 14 amino acids long. CDR3 nucleotides: TGCGCCAGCAGCCAAGATCCCGGGGACACTGAAGCTTTCTTT. It yields the protein CASSQDPGDTEAFF.

The chain recombines TRBV23-1 with TRBJ1-1; D unclear. TRBV23-1 is annotated as an ORF whose role is uncertain. The CDR3 length is 21 residues. Trimming removed 5 bases from V and 5 bases from J, with 36 bases in between. The CDR3 region is CASSVGIPRAVEIWDWTEAFF. The CDR3 DNA follows: TGCGCCAGCAGTGTGGGTATACCGAGGGCCGTAGAAATCTGGGATTGGACTGAAGCTTTCTTT.

This clone has a handful of counts. The V call is TRBV6-2 or TRBV6-3, the J call TRBJ2-3; D is perhaps TRBD2 (6 bases). Trimming left V 5 bases short and J 1 base short, with 13 bases between. This CDR3 spans 15 amino acids. Germline CDR1 MNHEY, CDR2 SVGEGT. The CDR3 reads CASSPWRGGTDTQYF. CDR3 coding DNA: TGTGCCAGCAGTCCCTGGAGGGGTGGCACAGATACGCAGTATTTT.

In nucleotides, the CDR3 is TGTGCCAGCAGTGAATGGGATAGGGGATGGGCTTTCTTT. As protein: CASSEWDRGWAFF. The chain couples TRBV6-1 to TRBJ1-1, with a tentative D call TRBD1 (5 bases). CDR3 size: 13 residues. Trimming pared 2 bases from V and 11 bases from J, leaving 15 bases between. Germline V gene data show CDR1 as MNHNS and CDR2 as SASEGT.

V gene TRBV25-1 combines with J gene TRBJ1-2; possible D gene TRBD1, 5 bases. Per germline, CDR1 MGHDK and CDR2 SYGVNS. Trimming pared 4 bases from V and 7 bases from J, leaving 16 bases between. This CDR3 region has 14 residues. This CDR3 is CASSAGSQGSGYTF. DNA for the CDR3: TGTGCCAGCAGTGCTGGGTCCCAGGGTAGTGGCTACACCTTC.

CDR3 region: CASGRQGRTGRTNEKLFF. In DNA form, the CDR3 reads TGTGCCAGCGGGAGACAGGGGCGGACTGGTAGGACTAATGAAAAACTGTTTTTT. V usage is TRBV5-6 and J usage is TRBJ1-4; TRBD1 agrees at 8 bases. V was clipped by 7 bases and J by 2 bases; unmatched bases: 16. The germline V gene encodes CDR1 SGHDT and CDR2 YYEEEE. CDR3 length equals 18 residues.

This sequence joins TRBV5-6 and TRBJ2-1; 7 bases are a match to TRBD1. Germline CDR1 reads SGHDT; CDR2 reads YYEEEE. Unmatched junction bases numbered 6, after V lost 4 bases and J lost 5 bases. The CDR3 runs to 14 residues. CDR3 sequence reads: CASSRGTVHNEQFF. CDR3 nucleotide sequence: TGTGCCAGCAGCAGGGGGACAGTCCACAATGAGCAGTTCTTC.

V gene TRBV28 combines with J gene TRBJ2-3; D might be TRBD1 (6 bases). The germline V gene has CDR1 MDHEN and CDR2 SYDVKM. Trimming left V 6 bases short and J 3 bases short, with 10 bases between. The CDR3 sequence is 13 residues long. CDR3 in amino acids: CASRRTDTDTQYF. CDR3 in DNA: TGTGCCAGCAGAAGGACAGATACAGATACGCAGTATTTT.